Shown below are 21 T cell receptor beta chains from a single sample sequenced in a study of T cell changes during pregnancy in multiple sclerosis. Here immunoSEQ multiplex PCR was the method, and the copy in TCRdb shows in-frame clones only, minus some. The sample holds about 98,000 clones; 92% are singletons and the top ten take about 2%. Sequenced here: peripheral blood, sampled after pregnancy. The receptor set was obtained from a female donor in good health, enrolled as a control in a pregnancy study.

This clone is a singleton in its sample. The chain uses TRBV4-2 and TRBJ2-7, with a weak D call TRBD1 (6 bases). Trimming shortened V by 2 bases and J by 3 bases, and 20 bases separated the two germline ends. The CDR3 contains 17 residues. Germline V gene lookup returns CDR1 LGHNA and CDR2 YNFKEQ. The CDR3 is CASSQRSRGTSFYEQYF. In DNA, the CDR3 is TGTGCCAGCAGCCAACGATCCAGGGGTACGTCCTTCTACGAGCAGTACTTC.

The genes are TRBV25-1 and TRBJ1-6; perhaps TRBD1 as D (6 bases). CDR1 is MGHDK, CDR2 SYGVNS, per germline. The length of the CDR3 is 14 residues. Trimming left V 4 bases short and J 4 bases short, with 8 bases between. CDR3 in DNA: TGTGCCAGCAGTGGCACAGGGTATAATTCACCCCTCCACTTT. Amino acid sequence: CASSGTGYNSPLHF.

The J gene is TRBJ2-3, the V gene TRBV4-2; TRBD2 matches at 10 bases. V trimming: 2 bases; J trimming: 5 bases; junction bases outside the gene matches: 7. The CDR3 is made up of 16 amino acids. Per the germline V gene, CDR1 is LGHNA and CDR2 is YNFKEQ. DNA of the CDR3: TGTGCCAGCAGCCAAACGCTAGCGGGGGCCAGAGATACGCAGTATTTT. Encoded protein: CASSQTLAGARDTQYF.

The chain couples TRBV6-4 to TRBJ2-1; 12 nucleotides match TRBD2. Germline V lookup: CDR1 MRHNA, CDR2 SNTAGT. The CDR3 loop spans 16 amino acids. V shed 3 bases, J shed 5 bases, and the junction held 5 bases outside the gene matches. The chain's CDR3 is CASSEEGTSGHNEQFF. DNA of the CDR3: TGTGCCAGCAGTGAAGAAGGGACTAGCGGGCACAATGAGCAGTTCTTC.

V usage is TRBV11-3 and J usage is TRBJ2-7; maybe TRBD2 (5 bases). The CDR3 runs to 13 residues. The germline CDR1 and CDR2 sequences are SGHNT and YENEEA. The V gene lost 2 bases and the J gene lost 1 base, with 6 bases spanning the gap. CDR3 in amino acids: CASSLRESYEQYF. In DNA form, the CDR3 reads TGTGCCAGCAGCTTAAGGGAGTCCTACGAGCAGTACTTC.

The rearrangement uses TRBV9 and TRBJ2-7; D may be TRBD2 (6 bases). Germline CDR1 is SGDLS and CDR2 is YYNGEE. V was cut by 0 bases and J by 3 bases, with 13 bases left in between. The CDR3 is 15 residues long. CDR3 DNA sequence: TGTGCCAGCAGCGTAGATCCCCGGAGGGACTACGAGCAGTACTTC. Translating it yields CASSVDPRRDYEQYF.

This chain connects TRBV14 to TRBJ2-1, with TRBD2 identical over 15 bases. V shed 4 bases and J 12 bases; nucleotides not matched to a gene: 10. The germline gives CDR1 SGHDN, CDR2 FVKESK. The CDR3 length is 16 residues. For the CDR3, the DNA is TGTGCCAGCAGCCCCCTGGGACTAGCGGGAGGTTCGGTGCAGTTCTTC. Translated, it gives CASSPLGLAGGSVQFF.

This clone has more than one count but fewer than ten. The gene calls are TRBV5-1 and TRBJ2-1, with TRBD1 matching over 11 bases. This CDR3 has 15 amino acids. V lost 4 bases and J lost 7; bases outside the gene matches: 7. Germline values: CDR1 SGHRS, CDR2 YFSETQ. The CDR3 loop reads CASSNGQGAGNEQFF. The DNA of the CDR3 is TGCGCCAGCAGCAACGGACAGGGGGCGGGAAATGAGCAGTTCTTC.

V and J are TRBV25-1 and TRBJ2-1; possibly TRBD1 for D (6 bases). This CDR3 region has 18 residues. CDR1 is MGHDK, CDR2 SYGVNS, per germline. V lost 0 bases and J lost 4, with 19 bases in between. CDR3 DNA: TGTGCCAGCAGTGAATATGGATCGATGACAGGCACTTACAATGAGCAGTTCTTC. Residues: CASSEYGSMTGTYNEQFF.

In its sample, this clone was seen a few times. The chain combines TRBV6-5 with TRBJ2-2; D is unclear. Germline V gives CDR1 MNHEY, CDR2 SVGAGI. V was trimmed by 10 bases and J by 2 bases, leaving 8 bases between them. CDR3 length: 12 residues. The CDR3 DNA reads as TGTGCCACCACAAGTAACACCGGGGAGCTGTTTTTT. It yields the protein CATTSNTGELFF.

V and J are TRBV19 and TRBJ2-2; D gene ambiguous. Trimming took off 3 bases at V and 6 bases at J, with 8 bases between the two ends. Per the germline V gene, CDR1 is LNHDA and CDR2 is SQIVND (reference sequence). The CDR3 runs to 13 residues. The CDR3 sequence: CASSMLGAGELFF. The CDR3 region has the DNA TGTGCCAGTAGTATGCTGGGCGCCGGGGAGCTGTTTTTT.

This rearrangement joins TRBV7-9 to TRBJ1-1, with unresolved D. The germline V and J ends were trimmed by 5 bases and 3 bases, with 13 bases remaining between them. This CDR3 comprises 14 residues. Germline loops: CDR1 SEHNR, CDR2 FQNEAQ (reference sequence). Here the CDR3 reads CASSPSLADTEAFF. CDR3 in DNA: TGTGCCAGCAGCCCTAGTTTGGCAGACACTGAAGCTTTCTTT.

V and J are TRBV4-1 and TRBJ2-3, with D unresolved. CDR3 length equals 15 residues. Germline V lookup: CDR1 MGHRA, CDR2 YSYEKL. The V end lost 1 base, the J end lost 1 base, and 9 bases lay between the germline ends. The CDR3 reads CASSQGQIGTDTQYF. The CDR3 nucleotides are TGCGCCAGCAGCCAAGGGCAAATCGGCACAGATACGCAGTATTTT.

The chain carries TRBV6-1 and TRBJ1-6, with 8 bases lining up with TRBD1. This CDR3 is built from 17 residues. The ends lost 4 bases at V and 10 bases at J; junction bases unmatched: 15. The germline V gene has CDR1 MNHNS and CDR2 SASEGT. CDR3 residues: CASSGGMGGTGRSPLHF. The CDR3 DNA is TGTGCCAGCAGTGGAGGGATGGGGGGGACAGGTCGATCACCCCTCCACTTT.

The chain combines TRBV4-1 with TRBJ1-1, with 10 bases that match TRBD1. Germline V lookup: CDR1 MGHRA, CDR2 YSYEKL. The CDR3 extends over 19 amino acids. Unmatched junction bases numbered 15, after V lost 1 base and J lost 4 bases. The CDR3 coding sequence is TGCGCCAGCAGCCAAGGGTCTTCCGGACAGGGGGAGTACGGCACTGAAGCTTTCTTT. Residues: CASSQGSSGQGEYGTEAFF.

The chain employs TRBV21-1 and TRBJ1-4; TRBD1 is taken as the D call from the table, unchecked against the DNA. TRBV21-1 is a pseudogene locus. The CDR3 is 17 amino acids. The CDR3, as DNA: TGTGCCAGCAGCAAAGGGGACAGGGTGGGCACACGGGAAAAACTGTTTTTT. This gives the protein CASSKGDRVGTREKLFF.

The chain carries TRBV6-1 and TRBJ2-1; the D gene is possibly TRBD1 (5 bases). V was pared by 4 bases and J by 6 bases, with 16 bases between. This CDR3 is built from 15 residues. Germline CDR1 reads MNHNS; CDR2 reads SASEGT. CDR3 in DNA: TGTGCCAGCAGTGCCCCGACAGCATCTCCCAATGAGCAGTTCTTC. Translation: CASSAPTASPNEQFF.

The rearrangement uses TRBV19 and TRBJ1-1; D ambiguous. Trimming removed 7 bases at V and 2 bases at J, with 8 bases between. The germline gives CDR1 LNHDA, CDR2 SQIVND (reference sequence). The CDR3 loop spans 12 amino acids. DNA for the CDR3: TGTGCCAGTATCCCAGGCAACACTGAAGCTTTCTTT. This translates into CASIPGNTEAFF. Filled out from reference TRBV19 and TRBJ1-1, the complete variable domain reads DGGITQSPKYLFRKEGQNVTLSCEQNLNHDAMYWYRQDPGQGLRLIYYSQIVNDFQKGDIAEGYSVSREKKESFPLTVTSAQKNPTAFYLCASIPGNTEAFFGQGTRLTVV.

The chain combines TRBV6-5 with TRBJ1-2, with 9 bases matching TRBD1. Germline V gives CDR1 MNHEY, CDR2 SVGAGI. The CDR3 is made up of 14 amino acids. The junction had 5 bases not matched to a gene; V was cut back by 2 bases and J by 7 bases. The CDR3 sequence is CASSYRDRARGYTF. CDR3 DNA sequence: TGTGCCAGCAGTTACCGGGACAGGGCCCGTGGCTACACCTTC.

The gene calls are TRBV5-1 and TRBJ2-1; D gene unclear. This CDR3 comprises 16 residues. Per germline, CDR1 SGHRS and CDR2 YFSETQ. V shed 3 bases and J shed 5 bases, with 18 bases lying between them. The CDR3 region has the DNA TGCGCCAGCAGCTCCCTTGGGTGGGCGCCTGACAATGAGCAGTTCTTC. As protein: CASSSLGWAPDNEQFF.

Only one count was recorded for this clone. The chain uses TRBV11-3 and TRBJ1-1, with 8 bases that match TRBD1. Germline V lookup: CDR1 SGHNT, CDR2 YENEEA. The ends lost 2 bases at V and 9 bases at J; junction bases unmatched: 8. This CDR3 comprises 14 residues. CDR3 sequence reads: CASSLNAGQVQAFF. CDR3 DNA sequence: TGTGCCAGCAGCTTAAACGCGGGACAGGTTCAAGCTTTCTTT.